A single sample gave rise to the 3 T cell receptor beta chains below, sequenced in a study of blood T cell repertoires in COVID-19. Sequenced by immunoSEQ multiplex PCR; TCRdb stores in-frame clones only, minus some. Here the sample spans some 380,000 clones, about 90% being singletons. Sequencing used peripheral blood. These receptors originate from a man aged 18 to 30 with active or convalescent COVID-19.

Points on this clone: The same CDR3 is also encoded by other DNA sequences in this sample. The rearrangement joins TRBV9 to TRBJ2-3, with D hard to call. This CDR3 contains 14 residues. Germline CDR1 is SGDLS and CDR2 is YYNGEE. The V end was cut by 0 bases, the J end by 0 bases, with 5 bases between. CDR3 DNA sequence: TGTGCCAGCAGCGTAGCCCCTAGCACAGATACGCAGTATTTT. This sequence encodes CASSVAPSTDTQYF.

In this sample, this clone turned up once. J is TRBJ2-7 and V is TRBV27; D gene ambiguous. The germline V gene encodes CDR1 MNHEY and CDR2 SMNVEV (reference sequence). V shed 3 bases and J shed 6 bases, with 9 bases lying between them. This CDR3 has 12 residues. The CDR3 nucleotides read TGTGCCAGCAGTTTCCCCTCGTCCGAGCAGTACTTC. Residues: CASSFPSSEQYF.

The V gene is TRBV7-9, the J gene TRBJ1-1, with D perhaps TRBD1 (5 bases). The CDR3 is made up of 14 amino acids. Germline-derived CDR1 and CDR2 are SEHNR and FQNEAQ (reference sequence). Deletions cut 3 bases from V and 3 bases from J, with 11 bases between. The CDR3 region is CASSFRQGDTEAFF. The CDR3 DNA reads TGTGCCAGCAGCTTTCGCCAGGGTGACACTGAAGCTTTCTTT.